The subject of this entry is one TCR beta chain. Its target is not known. Sequence at one end of the junction differs from germline and may be a read error. MiXCR was run by TCRdb on the reads, yielding one entry per CDR3 protein. The sample shows 60,000 or so distinct CDR3 sequences, 21% of them seen only once. This sample is part of a study of lung T cells in sarcoidosis with Löfgren's syndrome. Study-wide context: CD4+ T cells build up in sarcoidosis bronchoalveolar lavage fluid. Study-wide findings and caveats: Multiple Löfgren's syndrome patients reportedly shared TRAV12-1 and TRBV2 CDR3 motifs, suggesting public CD4+ TCRs. Sarcoidosis antigen recognition was only suggested, antigen unidentified. Löfgren's syndrome patients reportedly showed greatest TRAV12-1 and TRBV2 expansion versus controls.

The CDR3 extends over 14 amino acids. Germline V gene sequence: CDR1 MNHNS, CDR2 SASEGT. This clonotype was obtained from a human donor with sarcoidosis (Löfgren's syndrome or another form), or a control subject (not recorded which). The chain is built from TRBV6-1 and TRBJ2-3; 7 positions agree with TRBD1. The sample comprised CD4+ T cells from PBMCs. The CDR3 spells CASGYGTATGTQYF. The CDR3 coding sequence is TGTGCCAGCGGCTATGGGACAGCCACAGGTACGCAGTATTTT.